Each of the 7 T cell receptor beta chains below was sequenced from the same sample in a study of T cells in Graves' hyperthyroidism and ophthalmopathy. Amplified regions were TCR beta CDR3 sequences from RNA transcripts. In the first-round RT-PCR of the TCR CDR3, the HTBI primer set was used. TCRdb reprocessed the multiplex PCR reads with MiXCR, giving one entry per CDR3 protein. The sample has about 580,000 distinct CDR3 sequences; approximately 14% are singletons. Sequenced sample: blood. The receptors were sampled from a woman between 25 and 40 years old with Graves' hyperthyroidism that later progressed to Graves' ophthalmopathy.

This clonotype was detected many times. The chain recombines TRBV7-6 with TRBJ1-1, with a weak D call TRBD1 (6 bases). This CDR3 contains 18 residues. Trimming stripped 2 bases from V and 3 bases from J, with 22 bases between. Germline V gene data show CDR1 as SGHVS and CDR2 as FNYEAQ. Here the CDR3 reads CASSLHAGGADWDTEAFF. CDR3 coding DNA: TGTGCCAGCAGCTTACATGCCGGGGGCGCCGATTGGGACACTGAAGCTTTCTTT.

In this sample, this clonotype turned up many times. The chain carries TRBV30 and TRBJ1-2; TRBD1 might be the D (5 bases). Trimming removed 5 bases from V and 1 base from J, with 11 bases in between. This CDR3 has 13 amino acids. Germline CDR1 GTSNPN, CDR2 SVGIG (reference sequence). As DNA, the CDR3 is TGTGCCTGGTCGGGACCATATAACTATGGCTACACCTTC. Its protein is CAWSGPYNYGYTF.

The chain carries TRBV5-1 and TRBJ1-4; D perhaps matches TRBD1 (5 bases). Trimming shortened V by 2 bases and J by 8 bases, and 13 bases separated the two germline ends. This CDR3 has 14 amino acids. CDR1 and CDR2 from the germline V gene are SGHRS and YFSETQ. The CDR3 DNA is TGCGCCAGCAGCTTAACAGGCTCCTACGAAAAACTGTTTTTT. Translating gives CASSLTGSYEKLFF.

This clonotype was observed many times. This chain uses TRBV9 with TRBJ2-7, with no clear D. Deletions cut 0 bases from V and 2 bases from J, with 12 bases between. Germline V gene sequence: CDR1 SGDLS, CDR2 YYNGEE. This CDR3 is 15 amino acids long. The DNA for the CDR3 is TGTGCCAGCAGCGTAGCGTGGGAATCCACCTACGAGCAGTACTTC. Amino acid sequence: CASSVAWESTYEQYF.

This clonotype was observed many times. The V call is TRBV19, the J call TRBJ1-6, with TRBD1 matching over 9 bases. Per the germline V gene, CDR1 is LNHDA and CDR2 is SQIVND (reference sequence). J was trimmed by 10 bases and V by 7 bases; bases with no gene match: 14. The CDR3 runs 16 residues. CDR3 region: CASIPDSRTGDSPLHF. The CDR3 nucleotides are TGTGCCAGTATCCCGGACTCAAGGACAGGGGACTCACCCCTCCACTTT. The entire variable domain, with the rest obtained from reference TRBV19 and TRBJ1-6, is as follows: DGGITQSPKYLFRKEGQNVTLSCEQNLNHDAMYWYRQDPGQGLRLIYYSQIVNDFQKGDIAEGYSVSREKKESFPLTVTSAQKNPTAFYLCASIPDSRTGDSPLHFGNGTRLTVT.

In its sample, this clonotype was seen a few times. The chain employs TRBV12-3 or TRBV12-4 and TRBJ2-1; D perhaps matches TRBD2 (7 bases). Trimming took 6 bases from V and 2 from J, leaving 20 bases between them. The CDR3 totals 17 residues. CDR3 nucleotide sequence: TGTGCCAGCAGCCCAGCCAGTAGGGGGAGGGCCTACAATGAGCAGTTCTTC. It yields the protein CASSPASRGRAYNEQFF.

The table lists this clonotype with many counts. V usage is TRBV6-1 and J usage is TRBJ2-7, with 14 bases identical to TRBD2. V trimming: 6 bases; J trimming: 3 bases; junction bases outside the gene matches: 1. The CDR3 has 14 amino acids. Germline lookup yields CDR1 MNHNS and CDR2 SASEGT. The CDR3 protein is CASRGLAGDYEQYF. The CDR3 coding sequence is TGTGCCAGCAGGGGACTAGCGGGGGACTACGAGCAGTACTTC.